A selection of T cell receptor beta chains follows, all from one sample in a study of human thymus T cells. TCRdb's copy holds only in-frame clones and misses some; the assay was immunoSEQ multiplex PCR. The sample records about 120,000 clones, over 85% being singletons. Sample: thymus tissue. These TCRs come from a boy under two years old with a congenital heart defect but otherwise immunologically healthy. Each CDR3 is given with its conserved first and last residue. The D gene is left open where the match is weak. Clone size is shown for a subset of rows, as once, few, many or a class of expanded clone.

TRBJ2-7,TRBD1,TRBV7-2,-,TGTGCCAGCAGCCCTAAAAGGGACAGATCCTACGAGCAGTACTTC,CASSPKRDRSYEQYF
TRBJ2-5,-,TRBV4-1,-,TGCGCCAGCAGCCAAGCAAGACGGGAGACCCAGTACTTC,CASSQARRETQYF
TRBJ2-7,-,TRBV30,-,TGTGCCTGGAGTGCCCCGGAGCGCTGCTACGAGCAGTACTTC,CAWSAPERCYEQYF
TRBJ1-2,TRBD1,TRBV11-2,-,TGTGCCAGCAGCCCCAGACAGGGAAGGGAACTTAACTATGGCTACACCTTC,CASSPRQGRELNYGYTF
TRBJ1-5,TRBD1,TRBV28,-,TGTGCCAGCACCCGGACAGGGGAAGAGGGGGAGCCCCAGCATTTT,CASTRTGEEGEPQHF
TRBJ1-2,-,TRBV4-2,-,TGTGCCAGCAGCCCCCCAGTACCCTATGGCTACACCTTC,CASSPPVPYGYTF
TRBJ1-4,TRBD1,TRBV7-9,-,TGTGCCAGCTCATGGACAGGGACCGCAACTAATGAAAAACTGTTTTTT,CASSWTGTATNEKLFF
TRBJ2-5,-,TRBV13,-,TGTGCCAGCAGCGTCAACAGGAGATCCCAACAAGAGACCCAGTACTTC,CASSVNRRSQQETQYF
TRBJ2-3,-,TRBV5-1,-,TGCGCCAGCAGCTTGCCTACACCCACAGATACGCAGTATTTT,CASSLPTPTDTQYF
TRBJ1-4,-,TRBV29-1,once,TGCAGCGTCGCCAAGGCGGGAAAACTGTTTTTT,CSVAKAGKLFF
TRBJ1-5,-,TRBV15,-,TGTGCCACCAGCAGAGATCTCGGAGGGAGGACAAATCAGCCCCAGCATTTT,CATSRDLGGRTNQPQHF
TRBJ2-5,-,TRBV6-1,-,TGTGCCAGCAGTGAAGCGCTTCCGGGTAAGGAGACCCAGTACTTC,CASSEALPGKETQYF
TRBJ1-6,-,TRBV5-6,-,TGTGCCAGCAGCTTGGAAGGCAGGTCACCCCTCCACTTT,CASSLEGRSPLHF
TRBJ2-1,-,TRBV12-5,-,TGTGCTAGTGGTTTAGGGGTCTCCTACAATGAGCAGTTCTTC,CASGLGVSYNEQFF
TRBJ2-5,-,TRBV4-1,-,TGCGCCAGCAGCCAAGGGTTACAAGAGACCCAGTACTTC,CASSQGLQETQYF
TRBJ2-3,TRBD1,TRBV25-1,-,TGTGCCAGCAGCGGACAGGGAGTAGATACGCAGTATTTT,CASSGQGVDTQYF
TRBJ1-2,-,TRBV5-6,once,TGTGCCAGCAGCTTGCCCCCAATTTTGGATGGCTACACCTTC,CASSLPPILDGYTF
TRBJ2-7,-,TRBV7-2,once,TGTGCCAGCAGCTTACCCCGATACAGGGCCGACGAGCAGTACTTC,CASSLPRYRADEQYF
TRBJ1-4,-,TRBV6-1,-,TGTGCCAGCAGTGAGGGGCCTTTTCCCGCAACTAATGAAAAACTGTTTTTT,CASSEGPFPATNEKLFF
TRBJ1-1,TRBD1,TRBV19,-,TGTGCCAGTAGTCCTCGACAGGGAGAGGGCAACACTGAAGCTTTCTTT,CASSPRQGEGNTEAFF
TRBJ2-4,-,TRBV6-1,-,TGTGCCAGCAGTGAAGGGGTGGGGGCCAAAAACATTCAGTACTTC,CASSEGVGAKNIQYF
TRBJ1-2,-,TRBV27,-,TGTGCCAGCAGCTCTACACCGAGGGGTAACTATGGCTACACCTTC,CASSSTPRGNYGYTF
TRBJ1-2,-,TRBV6-6,-,TGTGCCAGAGGGGGACGGGAACCGACGGTAAACTATGGCTACACCTTC,CARGGREPTVNYGYTF
TRBJ2-3,TRBD1,TRBV4-1,-,TGCGCCAGCAGCCCGGACAGGGAAGGGCAAGATACGCAGTATTTT,CASSPDREGQDTQYF
TRBJ2-1,TRBD2,TRBV2,-,TGTGCCAGCAGCGCCCGGGGACTAGGTCCCAATGAGCAGTTCTTC,CASSARGLGPNEQFF
TRBJ2-5,-,TRBV9,once,TGTGCCAGCAGCGTGGGGAAGTGGGGATTGCAAGAGACCCAGTACTTC,CASSVGKWGLQETQYF
TRBJ2-3,TRBD2,TRBV7-6,-,TGTGCCAGCAGCTTAGGCAAAGCGGGGGCGGGCACAGATACGCAGTATTTT,CASSLGKAGAGTDTQYF
TRBJ1-1,-,TRBV5-5,-,TGTGCCAGCAGCTTGGAAGACAGCTTGAACACTGAAGCTTTCTTT,CASSLEDSLNTEAFF
TRBJ2-1,-,TRBV7-2,-,TGTGCCAGCAGCCTCTCATGTTGCGGGGGCCTGTCCTACAATGAGCAGTTCTTC,CASSLSCCGGLSYNEQFF
TRBJ2-3,TRBD2,TRBV11-2,-,TGTGCCAGCAGCTGGGCCGGGGGGGCATCAACCACAGATACGCAGTATTTT,CASSWAGGASTTDTQYF
TRBJ1-1,-,TRBV7-3,-,TGTGCCAGCAGCTCGAATAGTGGGACTGAAGCTTTCTTT,CASSSNSGTEAFF
TRBJ2-5,-,TRBV6-1,-,TGTGCCAGCAGCCCCGAGCTCCGGGAATGGGAGACCCAGTACTTC,CASSPELREWETQYF
TRBJ2-3,-,TRBV18,-,TGTGCCAGCTCACCACCAAGGACAATCTTCACAGATACGCAGTATTTT,CASSPPRTIFTDTQYF
TRBJ2-1,-,TRBV4-2,-,TGTGCCAGCAGCCAAGATAAGGCGGGGGCGAACAATGAGCAGTTCTTC,CASSQDKAGANNEQFF
TRBJ2-3,-,TRBV28,-,TGTGCCAGCAGTAAGGGGGCGACGGGAGGATGGACAGATACGCAGTATTTT,CASSKGATGGWTDTQYF
TRBJ1-2,-,TRBV28,-,TGTGCCAGCAGTGCCGAAGAGGGGGGTCGTTATGGCTACACCTTC,CASSAEEGGRYGYTF
TRBJ1-2,TRBD1,TRBV19,-,TGTGCCAGTAGTACCGGGGACAGGGGGTGGTACGGCTACACCTTC,CASSTGDRGWYGYTF
TRBJ2-7,-,TRBV4-3,-,TGCGCCAGCAGCCAATCTCAGGGTTCTCGGGGGCAGTACTTC,CASSQSQGSRGQYF
TRBJ2-6,TRBD1,TRBV18,-,TGTGCCAGCTCACCTCGGACAGGGGACCCAGACTCTGGGGCCAACGTCCTGACTTTC,CASSPRTGDPDSGANVLTF
TRBJ2-4,TRBD1,TRBV6-5,-,TGTGCCAGCAGCCCTCAGGGGGAAGCCAAAAACATTCAGTACTTC,CASSPQGEAKNIQYF
TRBJ2-5,TRBD1,TRBV19,-,TGTGCCAGTATTAGGGACAGGGCAGAAGAGACCCAGTACTTC,CASIRDRAEETQYF
TRBJ2-5,-,TRBV6-1,-,TGTGCCAGCAGTGAAGCGCTTCCCCTCAGTGGGAAAGAGACCCAGTACTTC,CASSEALPLSGKETQYF
TRBJ1-1,TRBD1,TRBV7-9,-,TGTGCCAGCAGTTCGGACAGGGCGATAGCTTTCTTT,CASSSDRAIAFF
TRBJ2-7,-,TRBV6-6,-,TGTGCCAGCATCTTCCGTGGGGAGCAGTACTTC,CASIFRGEQYF
TRBJ2-4,-,TRBV19,-,TGTGCCAGTAGTATAACAGTATTAGGGAACATTCAGTACTTC,CASSITVLGNIQYF
TRBJ2-2,TRBD1,TRBV5-1,-,TGCGCCAGCAGCTTGGCGGGACAGAGGAACACCGGGGAGCTGTTTTTT,CASSLAGQRNTGELFF
TRBJ1-1,TRBD1,TRBV19,once,TGTGCCAGTAGTCAAGGACAGGGTCTATATGCGGGGAACACTGAAGCTTTCTTT,CASSQGQGLYAGNTEAFF
TRBJ2-7,-,TRBV6-1,-,TGTGCCAGTACTAACACAGGGAAGCAGTACTTC,CASTNTGKQYF
TRBJ1-2,-,TRBV6-5,-,TGTGCCAGCAGTTACTCGGAAGGGAGGGAGGGTTATGGCTACACCTTC,CASSYSEGREGYGYTF
TRBJ2-3,-,TRBV19,-,TGTGCCAGTAGTGTGTCCGCGAGCACAGATACGCAGTATTTT,CASSVSASTDTQYF
TRBJ2-7,TRBD2,TRBV11-2,-,TGTGCCAGCAGCACTAGCGGGGGTTCCTACGAGCAGTACTTC,CASSTSGGSYEQYF
TRBJ2-2,TRBD2,TRBV9,-,TGTGCCAGCAGCTATAGCGGGGGGGCCACCGGGGAGCTGTTTTTT,CASSYSGGATGELFF
TRBJ2-5,-,TRBV4-3,-,TGCGCCAGCAGCCAAGCTGATCCGGGGGGCCCGGGTAAAGAGACCCAGTACTTC,CASSQADPGGPGKETQYF
TRBJ2-1,-,TRBV10-2,-,TGCGCCAGCAGTGAGTGTGGGAGCTCCTACAATGAGCAGTTCTTC,CASSECGSSYNEQFF
TRBJ2-2,TRBD1,TRBV2,-,TGTGCCAGCAGTTCTCACAACTTAACAGGGGGCGAGGAGCTGTTTTTT,CASSSHNLTGGEELFF